Listed below are T cell receptor beta chains from one sample, sequenced in a study of blood T cell repertoires in COVID-19. Data came from immunoSEQ multiplex PCR; TCRdb stores just in-frame clones and leaves some out. The sample consists of about 250,000 clones, about nine tenths of them appearing once. Source material: PBMCs or T cells enriched from blood (not recorded which). Receptors were obtained from a man aged 40-55 years who had recovered from COVID-19. Each CDR3 is given with its conserved first and last residue. A D gene is named only where the DNA matches it firmly. Where a row states a size, it is once, few, many or the class of an expanded clone; other rows omit it.

CDR3nt,CDR3aa,d_gene,v_gene,j_gene,abundance
TGTGCCAGTAACAGGGCTAATTCACCCCTCCACTTT,CASNRANSPLHF,-,TRBV12-3/TRBV12-4,TRBJ1-6,few
TGTGCCAGCAGCTTAGCGGGACAGGCATTCCACGAGCAGTACTTC,CASSLAGQAFHEQYF,TRBD1,TRBV7-9,TRBJ2-7,-
TGTGCCAGCAGCTTAGGGTTCAATGCGGACACTGGAAACACCATATATTTT,CASSLGFNADTGNTIYF,-,TRBV11-2,TRBJ1-3,-
TGCGCCAGCGTCCCGGGACAGGGAGGTCCGAGCAATCAGCCCCAGCATTTT,CASVPGQGGPSNQPQHF,TRBD1,TRBV5-1,TRBJ1-5,-
TGTGCCAGCAGTGCTCTTGCGGTAGAGTCGACAGATACGCAGTATTTT,CASSALAVESTDTQYF,-,TRBV28,TRBJ2-3,once
TGTGCCAGCAGTTTGCAGGGATATAATTCACCCCTCCACTTT,CASSLQGYNSPLHF,-,TRBV27,TRBJ1-6,-
TGTGCCAGCGGAAGACAGGGGAGTGGAAACACCATATATTTT,CASGRQGSGNTIYF,TRBD1,TRBV7-8,TRBJ1-3,few
TGTGCCAGCAGCCAAGAGGGTAGGTCTAGCGGGTCCACAGATACGCAGTATTTT,CASSQEGRSSGSTDTQYF,TRBD2,TRBV4-2,TRBJ2-3,-
TGTGCCAGCAGCTCCTTCCGGGGCTCCTACAATGAGCAGTTCTTC,CASSSFRGSYNEQFF,-,TRBV13,TRBJ2-1,once
TGTGCCAGCAGTGAAGACAGCTCTGGAAACACCATATATTTT,CASSEDSSGNTIYF,-,TRBV25-1,TRBJ1-3,-
TGCAGCGTTTCCCATTCGGGGGACTTCACAGATACGCAGTATTTT,CSVSHSGDFTDTQYF,-,TRBV29-1,TRBJ2-3,-
TGTGCCAGTTTGCAGGGGGCGAGCAATCAGCCCCAGCATTTT,CASLQGASNQPQHF,TRBD1,TRBV2,TRBJ1-5,-
TGTGCCATCAGTGAGGAGGGGAGGTCCGTGAACACTGAAGCTTTCTTT,CAISEEGRSVNTEAFF,-,TRBV10-3,TRBJ1-1,-
TGTGCCAGCAGCTACCCCTCGACAGGGGGAGAGACCCAGTACTTC,CASSYPSTGGETQYF,TRBD1,TRBV7-2,TRBJ2-5,-
TGTGCCAGCAGCCCCACTACCGCGAACACTGAAGCTTTCTTT,CASSPTTANTEAFF,-,TRBV7-2,TRBJ1-1,-
TGTGCCAGCAGCCAAGGAACGCTAGCGGGGGGATCGCCAGAGACCCAGTACTTC,CASSQGTLAGGSPETQYF,TRBD2,TRBV4-2,TRBJ2-5,-
TGCGCCAGCAGCTTGTCACGGTTCGCTGAAAAACTGTTTTTT,CASSLSRFAEKLFF,-,TRBV5-1,TRBJ1-4,-
TGTGCCAGCAGCCAAGACAGGTTCTACACTGAAGCTTTCTTT,CASSQDRFYTEAFF,-,TRBV3-1/TRBV3-2,TRBJ1-1,-
TGTGCCAGCAGCTCCGGGACCTACAATGAGCAGTTCTTC,CASSSGTYNEQFF,-,TRBV5-4,TRBJ2-1,-
TGTGCCAGCAGCGCCGGGACAGTTAATGAAAAACTGTTTTTT,CASSAGTVNEKLFF,TRBD1,TRBV28,TRBJ1-4,few
TGTGCCAGCAGTGGGACAGCTCAAGGCTACACCTTC,CASSGTAQGYTF,TRBD1,TRBV7-9,TRBJ1-2,-
TGCGCCAGCAGCCAGTCCACGGGAGGGTATTTT,CASSQSTGGYF,TRBD2,TRBV4-1,TRBJ2-3,-
TGTGCCAGCAGCTTACTAGCGGGGGGGCGGACAGATACGCAGTATTTT,CASSLLAGGRTDTQYF,TRBD2,TRBV5-4,TRBJ2-3,-
TGCGCCAGCAGCTTTCTATACGAGCAGTACTTC,CASSFLYEQYF,-,TRBV5-1,TRBJ2-7,-
TGTGCCAGTCAGGGAATGGATCAGCCCCAGCATTTT,CASQGMDQPQHF,-,TRBV5-5,TRBJ1-5,few
TGTGCCAGCAGTGGGGGGACAGGGAGAGGAGATACGCAGTATTTT,CASSGGTGRGDTQYF,TRBD1,TRBV2,TRBJ2-3,few
TGTGCCAGCAGCCTTATGTCGTACGAGCAGTACTTC,CASSLMSYEQYF,-,TRBV5-6,TRBJ2-7,-
TGTGCCAGCGTTGCGACAGTACAAGAGACCCAGTACTTC,CASVATVQETQYF,-,TRBV2,TRBJ2-5,-
TGTGCCAGCAGCTTTAGGTTGGGCACCTCGAACACCGGGGAGCTGTTTTTT,CASSFRLGTSNTGELFF,-,TRBV7-6,TRBJ2-2,-
TGTGCCAGCAGCCAACCACAAGGGAGGGATACGCAGTATTTT,CASSQPQGRDTQYF,-,TRBV3-1/TRBV3-2,TRBJ2-3,-
TGCGCCAGCAGCTTGTCGTTAAATTCACCCCTCCACTTT,CASSLSLNSPLHF,-,TRBV5-1,TRBJ1-6,-
TGTGCCAGCGGGGGGGCGGAGCGGGGTCCCCTCTCCTACGAGCAGTACTTC,CASGGAERGPLSYEQYF,-,TRBV28,TRBJ2-7,-